The 32 T cell receptor beta chains in this list originate from one sample, sequenced in a study of shared clonotypes between healthy human individuals. CD45RO-negative cells were positively selected for CCR7, leaving out terminally differentiated effector memory CD45RA+ cells. Data came from immunoSEQ multiplex PCR; TCRdb stores just in-frame clones and leaves some out. The repertoire holds hundreds of thousands of clones, with about 90% as singletons. Sequencing input: naive CD8+ T cells sorted from blood. All receptors come from a man aged 25-45 years in good health.

The chain combines TRBV6-5 with TRBJ1-1; D uncertain. CDR1 is MNHEY and CDR2 is SVGAGI in the germline V gene. The CDR3 spans 13 residues. Trimming shortened V by 2 bases and J by 1 base, and 5 bases separated the two germline ends. CDR3 in amino acids: CASSYKRNTEAFF. CDR3 DNA: TGTGCCAGCAGTTACAAGAGGAACACTGAAGCTTTCTTT.

J is TRBJ2-1 and V is TRBV13, with 7 bases that match TRBD1. Germline V gene sequence: CDR1 PRHDT, CDR2 FYEKMQ (reference sequence). V gave up 1 base and J gave up 5 bases; unmatched junction bases: 8. This CDR3 comprises 16 residues. The CDR3 loop is CASSLVGDRENNEQFF. The CDR3 DNA reads as TGTGCCAGCAGCTTAGTAGGGGACAGAGAAAACAATGAGCAGTTCTTC.

The gene calls are TRBV28 and TRBJ2-5, with 7 bases fitting TRBD2. The V gene's germline CDR1 is MDHEN and CDR2 SYDVKM. CDR3 size: 15 residues. The junction had 9 bases not matched to a gene; V was cut back by 7 bases and J by 1 base. The CDR3 loop reads CASTPRSSGQETQYF. For the CDR3, the DNA is TGTGCCAGCACTCCTCGTTCTAGCGGCCAAGAGACCCAGTACTTC.

This clone was counted once. CDR3 DNA: TGTGCCAGCAGCTTAGTTTCTTCCGGGAGGGCCTTAAGCGGGGAGCTGTTTTTT. Protein: CASSLVSSGRALSGELFF. V usage is TRBV7-2 and J usage is TRBJ2-2; TRBD2 agrees at 8 bases. The V segment lost 1 base and the J segment 7 bases; nucleotides outside the gene matches: 14. This CDR3 region has 18 residues. Germline V gene data show CDR1 as SGHTA and CDR2 as FQGNSA.

Written as DNA, the CDR3 is TGTGCCAGCAGTTACCCCCGACCTTGGGGGCTTCCTAATGAAAAACTGTTTTTT. The encoded protein is CASSYPRPWGLPNEKLFF. This rearrangement joins TRBV28 to TRBJ1-4; D might be TRBD1 (6 bases). V shed 4 bases and J shed 3 bases, with 21 bases lying between them. Germline V CDR1 and CDR2: MDHEN, SYDVKM. CDR3 length: 18 amino acids. The full variable domain, its missing parts supplied by reference TRBV28 and TRBJ1-4, is DVKVTQSSRYLVKRTGEKVFLECVQDMDHENMFWYRQDPGLGLRLIYFSYDVKMKEKGDIPEGYSVSREKKERFSLILESASTNQTSMYLCASSYPRPWGLPNEKLFFGSGTQLSVL.

Here the CDR3 reads CASTRAGRKAYEQYF. In DNA form, the CDR3 reads TGTGCCAGCACTCGGGCGGGGAGGAAAGCCTACGAGCAGTACTTC. The chain combines TRBV2 with TRBJ2-7; D is perhaps TRBD2 (6 bases). The CDR3 consists of 15 residues. V was shortened by 7 bases and J by 2 bases, with 18 bases between the two germline ends. The V gene's germline CDR1 is SNHLY and CDR2 FYNNEI.

The chain carries TRBV7-9 and TRBJ2-5, with 9 bases fitting TRBD1. CDR1 and CDR2 from the germline V gene are SEHNR and FQNEAQ (reference sequence). J gave up 2 bases and V 4 bases, and 14 bases lay outside the gene matches. The CDR3 runs 18 residues. In nucleotides, the CDR3 is TGTGCCAGCAGCTATAGGGAAGGGGGACAGGGCCCTCAAGAGACCCAGTACTTC. Its protein product is CASSYREGGQGPQETQYF.

The chain is built from TRBV19 and TRBJ2-7; a weak D match, TRBD2 (5 bases). Trimming removed 4 bases at V and 1 base at J, with 17 bases between. CDR1 is LNHDA and CDR2 is SQIVND in the germline V gene (reference sequence). The length of the CDR3 is 16 residues. The chain's CDR3 is CASSTLEGMGSYEQYF. The CDR3 bases are TGTGCCAGTAGTACTCTCGAGGGAATGGGATCCTACGAGCAGTACTTC.

This chain uses TRBV5-1 with TRBJ2-3; D not resolved. CDR1 is SGHRS, CDR2 YFSETQ, per germline. V lost 1 base, J lost 1 base, and 10 bases lay in between. The CDR3 length is 15 residues. DNA of the CDR3: TGCGCCAGCAGCTTGATACCAGCTCGCACAGATACGCAGTATTTT. The encoded protein is CASSLIPARTDTQYF.

This chain uses TRBV9 with TRBJ1-5; D gene uncertain. CDR1 is SGDLS and CDR2 is YYNGEE in the germline V gene. The CDR3 has 15 residues. V shed 9 bases and J shed 0 bases, with 16 bases lying between them. CDR3 nucleotides: TGTGCCACTCGAGAGGGCGAAGATAGCAATCAGCCCCAGCATTTT. Protein: CATREGEDSNQPQHF.

The genes are TRBV5-6 and TRBJ2-7; D not resolved. This CDR3 has 11 residues. Germline CDR1 is SGHDT and CDR2 is YYEEEE. Trimming removed 4 bases at V and 6 bases at J, with 8 bases between. The CDR3 loop is CASSLQSEQYF. CDR3 coding DNA: TGTGCCAGCAGCCTCCAGTCCGAGCAGTACTTC. Combining the CDR3 with reference TRBV5-6 and TRBJ2-7 gives the whole variable domain DAGVTQSPTHLIKTRGQQVTLRCSPKSGHDTVSWYQQALGQGPQFIFQYYEEEERQRGNFPDRFSGHQFPNYSSELNVNALLLGDSALYLCASSLQSEQYFGPGTRLTVT.

The chain employs TRBV2 and TRBJ2-3, with D maybe TRBD2 (6 bases). The CDR3 loop spans 15 amino acids. Germline lookup yields CDR1 SNHLY and CDR2 FYNNEI. V was shortened by 2 bases and J by 1 base, with 10 bases between the two germline ends. This CDR3 is CASSEMPSGTDTQYF. In DNA, the CDR3 is TGTGCCAGCAGTGAAATGCCTAGCGGCACAGATACGCAGTATTTT. Filled out from reference TRBV2 and TRBJ2-3, the complete variable domain reads EPEVTQTPSHQVTQMGQEVILRCVPISNHLYFYWYRQILGQKVEFLVSFYNNEISEKSEIFDDQFSVERPDGSNFTLKIRSTKLEDSAMYFCASSEMPSGTDTQYFGPGTRLTVL.

This sequence joins TRBV4-1 and TRBJ1-5; 11 nucleotides align to TRBD1. Germline CDR1 MGHRA, CDR2 YSYEKL. This CDR3 comprises 15 residues. J gave up 6 bases and V 4 bases, and 5 bases lay outside the gene matches. The CDR3 protein is CASSPGQGAVQPQHF. The CDR3, as DNA: TGCGCCAGCAGCCCCGGACAGGGGGCTGTTCAGCCCCAGCATTTT.

The chain couples TRBV4-1 to TRBJ2-7; no clear D. V lost 2 bases, J lost 2 bases, and 13 bases lay in between. The CDR3 consists of 15 residues. Germline V gene data show CDR1 as MGHRA and CDR2 as YSYEKL. The CDR3 loop is CASSQLDTFPYEQYF. The CDR3 nucleotides are TGCGCCAGCAGCCAATTAGACACGTTTCCCTACGAGCAGTACTTC.

The chain recombines TRBV29-1 with TRBJ2-7; 8 bases line up with TRBD1. There are 14 residues in the CDR3. Germline values: CDR1 SQVTM, CDR2 ANQGSEA. V lost 4 bases to trimming and J lost 6 bases; unmatched junction nucleotides: 11. CDR3: CSVVHPGTGAEQYF. As DNA, the CDR3 is TGCAGCGTTGTCCACCCCGGGACAGGTGCCGAGCAGTACTTC.

The chain is built from TRBV2 and TRBJ2-3, with no clear D. With 4 bases removed from V and 0 bases from J, the gap between germline ends came to 11 bases. This CDR3 is built from 15 residues. Germline V gene lookup returns CDR1 SNHLY and CDR2 FYNNEI. The CDR3 sequence is CASSVVGSSTDTQYF. Here the CDR3 DNA reads TGTGCCAGCAGTGTGGTGGGCAGTAGCACAGATACGCAGTATTTT.

The gene calls are TRBV9 and TRBJ2-3; D is tentatively TRBD1 or TRBD2 (6 bases each). The CDR3 contains 16 residues. Germline V gene sequence: CDR1 SGDLS, CDR2 YYNGEE. V was clipped by 4 bases and J by 1 base, with 16 bases between them. In nucleotides, the CDR3 is TGTGCCAGCAGCCTAAGCTGGGGGGCCCGCACAGATACGCAGTATTTT. Its protein product is CASSLSWGARTDTQYF.

J is TRBJ2-7 and V is TRBV7-8; 15 bases align to TRBD2. With 5 bases clipped from V and 5 bases from J, the junction kept 13 bases outside the gene matches. Germline V gene lookup returns CDR1 SGHVS and CDR2 FQNEAQ. The CDR3 runs 18 residues. CDR3 in amino acids: CASSHGLAGGFEEDEQYF. CDR3 bases: TGTGCCAGCAGCCACGGACTAGCGGGAGGGTTCGAGGAGGACGAGCAGTACTTC.

The chain carries TRBV25-1 and TRBJ2-5; a weak D match, TRBD2 (5 bases). Deletions cut 2 bases from V and 2 bases from J, with 12 bases between. Per the germline V gene, CDR1 is MGHDK and CDR2 is SYGVNS. The CDR3 runs to 15 residues. The CDR3 nucleotides read TGTGCCAGCAGTGAACGGCGGGTGAGACAAGAGACCCAGTACTTC. Protein sequence: CASSERRVRQETQYF.

The chain uses TRBV27 and TRBJ2-7; TRBD2 might be the D (6 bases). Trimming shortened V by 2 bases and J by 1 base, and 9 bases separated the two germline ends. The CDR3 has 14 residues. Germline V CDR1 and CDR2: MNHEY, SMNVEV (reference sequence). CDR3 in amino acids: CASSLVAESYEQYF. The CDR3 bases are TGTGCCAGCAGTTTAGTAGCGGAATCCTACGAGCAGTACTTC.

V is TRBV4-1 and J is TRBJ2-3, with 9 nucleotides matching TRBD2. The CDR3 is made up of 17 amino acids. The ends lost 1 base at V and 6 bases at J; junction bases unmatched: 11. Germline lookup yields CDR1 MGHRA and CDR2 YSYEKL. The CDR3 region is CASSQAEISGRSDTQYF. The CDR3 region has the DNA TGCGCCAGCAGCCAAGCGGAGATTAGCGGGAGATCTGATACGCAGTATTTT.

The chain recombines TRBV6-6 with TRBJ1-1; no clear D gene. Trimming pared 0 bases from V and 5 bases from J, leaving 10 bases between. The CDR3 totals 14 residues. Germline CDR1 MNHNY, CDR2 SVGAGI (reference sequence). The CDR3 protein is CASSYSSGETEAFF. CDR3 bases: TGTGCCAGCAGTTACTCGAGCGGGGAAACTGAAGCTTTCTTT.

The rearrangement links TRBV9 to TRBJ2-3; 9 bases line up with TRBD1. The CDR3 has 15 residues. V gave up 4 bases and J gave up 1 base; unmatched junction bases: 4. Germline V lookup: CDR1 SGDLS, CDR2 YYNGEE. The CDR3 loop is CASSSRDRGTDTQYF. CDR3 in DNA: TGTGCCAGCAGCTCCCGGGACAGGGGCACAGATACGCAGTATTTT.

This chain links TRBV7-8 with TRBJ2-7, with D unclear. The CDR3 extends over 12 amino acids. Between the trimmed V and J ends, which lost 5 bases and 6 bases, there was a span of 11 bases. Per the germline V gene, CDR1 is SGHVS and CDR2 is FQNEAQ. The CDR3 loop reads CASSPFQAEQYF. In DNA, the CDR3 is TGTGCCAGCAGCCCCTTCCAGGCCGAGCAGTACTTC.

The gene calls are TRBV7-9 and TRBJ2-7, with D possibly TRBD2 on 5 matching bases. CDR3 size: 15 residues. Germline loops: CDR1 SEHNR, CDR2 FQNEAQ (reference sequence). V dropped 0 bases and J dropped 7 bases, with 16 bases sitting between them. The CDR3 region is CASSLALRGMEEQYF. Written as DNA, the CDR3 is TGTGCCAGCAGCTTAGCCCTCCGAGGGATGGAAGAGCAGTACTTC.

This clone was seen a few times. In nucleotides, the CDR3 is TGTGCCACAGGGGAGTCCTACGAGCAGTACTTC. It is translated as CATGESYEQYF. This chain joins TRBV28 and TRBJ2-7, with D maybe TRBD1 (6 bases). Deletions cut 10 bases from V and 1 base from J, with 8 bases between. The CDR3 runs to 11 residues. Germline CDR1 reads MDHEN; CDR2 reads SYDVKM.

The chain carries TRBV13 and TRBJ1-2, with 9 bases fitting TRBD1. J was trimmed by 4 bases and V by 4 bases; bases with no gene match: 10. The CDR3 contains 16 residues. Germline lookup yields CDR1 PRHDT and CDR2 FYEKMQ (reference sequence). This CDR3 reads CASSWSRDRAGYGYTF. The CDR3 DNA is TGTGCCAGCAGCTGGTCCCGGGACAGGGCGGGCTATGGCTACACCTTC.

V is TRBV7-2 and J is TRBJ2-7, with D tentatively TRBD1 or TRBD2 (5 bases each). The CDR3 runs to 13 residues. Trimming shortened V by 5 bases and J by 0 bases, and 8 bases separated the two germline ends. CDR1 and CDR2 (germline): SGHTA, FQGNSA. CDR3 sequence reads: CASSRDPSYEQYF. DNA for the CDR3: TGTGCCAGCAGCCGGGACCCCTCCTACGAGCAGTACTTC. The full variable domain, in which reference TRBV7-2 and TRBJ2-7 provide the parts outside the CDR3, is GAGVSQSPSNKVTEKGKDVELRCDPISGHTALYWYRQSLGQGLEFLIYFQGNSAPDKSGLPSDRFSAERTGGSVSTLTIQRTQQEDSAVYLCASSRDPSYEQYFGPGTRLTVT.

This rearrangement joins TRBV19 to TRBJ1-5, with D unclear. This CDR3 contains 14 residues. V lost 5 bases and J 0 bases, leaving 8 bases between the germline ends. Germline CDR1 and CDR2: LNHDA and SQIVND (reference sequence). CDR3 region: CASSLVSSNQPQHF. The CDR3 bases are TGTGCCAGTAGTTTGGTGAGTAGCAATCAGCCCCAGCATTTT. Using reference TRBV19 and TRBJ1-5 for the parts outside the CDR3, the full variable domain is DGGITQSPKYLFRKEGQNVTLSCEQNLNHDAMYWYRQDPGQGLRLIYYSQIVNDFQKGDIAEGYSVSREKKESFPLTVTSAQKNPTAFYLCASSLVSSNQPQHFGDGTRLSIL.

The J gene is TRBJ2-7, the V gene TRBV19; tentative D call: TRBD1 (5 bases). CDR3 length: 15 amino acids. The germline V and J ends were trimmed by 3 bases and 0 bases, with 12 bases remaining between them. Germline values: CDR1 LNHDA, CDR2 SQIVND (reference sequence). For the CDR3, the DNA is TGTGCCAGTAGTATCACCCTGGACACCTCCTACGAGCAGTACTTC. It is translated as CASSITLDTSYEQYF.

This chain uses TRBV28 with TRBJ2-3; 13 nucleotides line up with TRBD2. CDR1 and CDR2 from the germline V gene are MDHEN and SYDVKM. The length of the CDR3 is 19 residues. V trimming: 7 bases; J trimming: 6 bases; junction bases outside the gene matches: 19. This chain's CDR3 is CASTPRDRSRTSGSDTQYF. CDR3 coding DNA: TGTGCCAGCACCCCAAGGGACAGGTCCAGGACTAGCGGGAGTGATACGCAGTATTTT.

The chain's CDR3 is CASSQDINPPNEQFF. CDR3 nucleotide sequence: TGCGCCAGCAGCCAAGATATTAATCCCCCCAATGAGCAGTTCTTC. The rearrangement links TRBV4-1 to TRBJ2-1; D gene ambiguous. Germline assignment: CDR1 MGHRA and CDR2 YSYEKL. The V and J ends lost 0 bases and 6 bases respectively, with 12 bases between them. This CDR3 contains 15 residues.